The following is a T cell receptor (beta chain) sequence with its context. Its antigen is still unknown. This entry belongs to a study of identical twins. V lost 2 bases and J 2 bases, leaving 16 bases between the germline ends. The CDR3 totals 16 residues. CDR1 and CDR2 from the germline V gene are MNHEY and SVGEGT. Study observations and caveats: Excess sharing between twins was weaker in beta out-of-frame sequences. The authors noted that invariant MAIT and iNKT cells could partly confound zero-insertion analyses.

Template switching added a universal primer site; cDNA carried unique molecular identifiers. TCRdb independently ran MiXCR on the 5' RACE reads; one entry per CDR3 protein. Of a few hundred thousand distinct CDR3 sequences listed, 7.5% to 10% were seen once; the top ten hold roughly 3%. This same sample was also part of a study on yellow fever vaccine responses in identical twins.

The source material was PBMCs. This clonotype was sampled from a young woman in good health. The genes are TRBV6-2 or TRBV6-3 and TRBJ2-7; D uncertain. The CDR3: CASSYPASVAPYEQYF. The DNA of the CDR3 is TGTGCCAGCAGTTACCCCGCTTCGGTAGCTCCCTACGAGCAGTACTTC.